The 8 T cell receptor beta chains reported below all come from one sample, sequenced in a study of blood T cell repertoires in COVID-19. Profiling relied on immunoSEQ multiplex PCR, and the TCRdb table lists in-frame clones only, not all of them. The sample has roughly 45,000 clones, 89% seen once. Source material: peripheral blood. The receptors stem from a human donor in a cohort sampled during active COVID-19.

V usage is TRBV5-4 and J usage is TRBJ1-4; D gene ambiguous. The V gene's germline CDR1 is SGHNT and CDR2 YYREEE (reference sequence). Trimming left V 0 bases short and J 6 bases short, with 9 bases between. The CDR3 consists of 14 residues. The CDR3 loop is CASSLDSADEKLFF. Written as DNA, the CDR3 is TGTGCCAGCAGCTTGGATAGCGCGGATGAAAAACTGTTTTTT.

The chain joins TRBV7-8 to TRBJ2-7; TRBD1 matches 8 bases. V was clipped by 5 bases and J by 2 bases; unmatched bases: 14. CDR1 is SGHVS and CDR2 is FQNEAQ in the germline V gene. There are 17 residues in the CDR3. CDR3 amino acids: CASSPTLGQGIAYEQYF. In DNA, the CDR3 is TGTGCCAGCAGCCCGACATTAGGACAGGGTATCGCCTACGAGCAGTACTTC.

In this sample, this clone turned up once. The chain combines TRBV5-6 with TRBJ2-7; maybe TRBD1 (6 bases). The germline V and J ends were trimmed by 3 bases and 3 bases, with 19 bases remaining between them. CDR3 length equals 16 residues. The germline gives CDR1 SGHDT, CDR2 YYEEEE. The CDR3 bases are TGTGCCAGCAGCTCAAAACTCAGGGGAGTGGTCTACGAGCAGTACTTC. It translates to CASSSKLRGVVYEQYF.

The J gene is TRBJ2-7, the V gene TRBV11-2; 9 bases align to TRBD1. The V and J ends lost 2 bases and 2 bases, in that order; junction bases with no gene match: 10. The CDR3 consists of 17 residues. Germline V lookup: CDR1 SGHAT, CDR2 FQNNGV. This chain's CDR3 is CASSLSHSGTGPYEQYF. The CDR3 nucleotides read TGTGCCAGCAGCTTATCTCATTCCGGGACAGGGCCCTACGAGCAGTACTTC.

V usage is TRBV5-4 and J usage is TRBJ1-1; D possibly corresponds to TRBD1 (5 bases). CDR3 length: 16 residues. Trimming stripped 4 bases from V and 3 bases from J, with 19 bases between. Germline CDR1 is SGHNT and CDR2 is YYREEE (reference sequence). Written as DNA, the CDR3 is TGTGCCAGCAGCCCCAGGGTAGGGCGACGAGACACTGAAGCTTTCTTT. It specifies CASSPRVGRRDTEAFF.

The chain has TRBV4-1 and TRBJ1-4, with D maybe TRBD1 (5 bases). Germline values: CDR1 MGHRA, CDR2 YSYEKL. The CDR3 is 16 amino acids. V dropped 1 base and J dropped 6 bases, with 15 bases sitting between them. The CDR3 DNA follows: TGCGCCAGCAGCCAAGCGCAGGGCGGAGGGGATGAAAAACTGTTTTTT. Residues: CASSQAQGGGDEKLFF.

This chain joins TRBV5-1 and TRBJ1-2; the match to TRBD1 covers 7 bases. The germline CDR1 and CDR2 sequences are SGHRS and YFSETQ. The CDR3 is made up of 13 amino acids. With V trimmed by 3 bases and J by 2 bases, 1 base remained unmatched. This chain's CDR3 is CASSSGQNYGYTF. The CDR3 DNA reads TGCGCCAGCAGCTCGGGACAGAACTATGGCTACACCTTC. Based on the CDR3 plus reference TRBV5-1 and TRBJ1-2, the full variable domain is KAGVTQTPRYLIKTRGQQVTLSCSPISGHRSVSWYQQTPGQGLQFLFEYFSETQRNKGNFPGRFSGRQFSNSRSEMNVSTLELGDSALYLCASSSGQNYGYTFGSGTRLTVV.

The V gene is TRBV15, the J gene TRBJ1-2; weak D call: TRBD1 (6 bases). In germline, CDR1 is LNHNV, CDR2 YYDKDF (reference sequence). This CDR3 spans 18 amino acids. V was cut by 0 bases and J by 0 bases, with 17 bases left in between. CDR3 region: CATSRERPRGGTNYGYTF. The DNA of the CDR3 is TGTGCCACCAGCAGAGAGAGGCCTAGGGGGGGTACTAACTATGGCTACACCTTC.